These 13 T cell receptor beta chains were sequenced from one sample in a study of regulatory dendritic cells for organ transplantation. Libraries were prepared by immunoSEQ multiplex PCR; TCRdb keeps only in-frame clonotypes and omits some of them. The repertoire includes tens of thousands of clones, roughly 84% of them detected once, and 0.4% to 0.5% sits in the top ten. Sequencing used naive CD8+ T cells from blood. The subset is: CD45RA+ naive T cells. Every receptor here comes from a human donor in good health.

J is TRBJ1-1 and V is TRBV27; maybe TRBD1 (6 bases). The CDR3 is made up of 14 amino acids. Trimming cost V 4 bases and J 2 bases, with 11 bases left between them. In germline, CDR1 is MNHEY, CDR2 SMNVEV (reference sequence). The CDR3 DNA reads TGTGCCAGCAGTTGGGGGACACCCAACACTGAAGCTTTCTTT. Protein: CASSWGTPNTEAFF.

V is TRBV4-3 and J is TRBJ2-3; 10 bases are shared with TRBD2. Trimming took 4 bases from V and 1 from J; bases not matched to a gene: 8. The CDR3 has 17 amino acids. Germline CDR1 is LGHNA and CDR2 is YSLEER. For the CDR3, the DNA is TGCGCCAGCAGCCCATTCCTAGCGGGGGCCGGCACAGATACGCAGTATTTT. It translates to CASSPFLAGAGTDTQYF.

The chain uses TRBV10-3 and TRBJ2-3, with D possibly being TRBD1 (5 bases). The CDR3 loop spans 13 amino acids. From germline, CDR1 is ENHRY and CDR2 SYGVKD. The V end was cut by 11 bases, the J end by 4 bases, with 16 bases between. This chain's CDR3 is CASESGAPDTQYF. The CDR3, as DNA: TGTGCCTCGGAGAGTGGGGCGCCAGATACGCAGTATTTT.

The gene calls are TRBV9 and TRBJ2-3; a weak D match, TRBD2 (5 bases). The CDR3 length is 16 residues. The V gene lost 0 bases and the J gene lost 0 bases, with 11 bases spanning the gap. The germline V gene encodes CDR1 SGDLS and CDR2 YYNGEE. CDR3 nucleotide sequence: TGTGCCAGCAGCGTAGCGGGCAAGCGGAGCACAGATACGCAGTATTTT. Protein sequence: CASSVAGKRSTDTQYF. The complete variable domain, with remaining parts taken from reference TRBV9 and TRBJ2-3, reads DSGVTQTPKHLITATGQRVTLRCSPRSGDLSVYWYQQSLDQGLQFLIQYYNGEERAKGNILERFSAQQFPDLHSELNLSSLELGDSALYFCASSVAGKRSTDTQYFGPGTRLTVL.

The chain recombines TRBV7-8 with TRBJ2-3; D is uncertain. Germline CDR1 reads SGHVS; CDR2 reads FQNEAQ. CDR3 length equals 17 residues. The ends were cut back, 2 bases at V and 0 bases at J, with 15 bases in the middle. As DNA, the CDR3 is TGTGCCAGCAGCTTACGAGCTTCCCGGTCTAGCACAGATACGCAGTATTTT. It is translated as CASSLRASRSSTDTQYF. The variable domain in full, completed from reference TRBV7-8 and TRBJ2-3, reads GAGVSQSPRYKVAKRGQDVALRCDPISGHVSLFWYQQALGQGPEFLTYFQNEAQLDKSGLPSDRFFAERPEGSVSTLKIQRTQQEDSAVYLCASSLRASRSSTDTQYFGPGTRLTVL.

The chain is built from TRBV4-1 and TRBJ2-7; D uncertain. The germline V and J ends were trimmed by 0 bases and 7 bases, with 16 bases remaining between them. The CDR3 is 15 residues long. Germline V gives CDR1 MGHRA, CDR2 YSYEKL. Here the CDR3 reads CASSQDAATVIEQYF. DNA of the CDR3: TGCGCCAGCAGCCAAGATGCGGCCACCGTAATTGAGCAGTACTTC.

The chain is built from TRBV6-5 and TRBJ1-6, with D unresolved. The CDR3 spans 14 residues. Between the trimmed V and J ends, which lost 2 bases and 3 bases, there was a span of 5 bases. Germline assignment: CDR1 MNHEY and CDR2 SVGAGI. The CDR3 sequence: CASSYTNYNSPLHF. CDR3 in DNA: TGTGCCAGCAGTTACACAAACTATAATTCACCCCTCCACTTT.

In this sample, this clone turned up a few times. V gene TRBV4-1 combines with J gene TRBJ1-6; maybe TRBD1 (6 bases). The germline V and J ends were trimmed by 2 bases and 7 bases, with 15 bases remaining between them. CDR1 is MGHRA, CDR2 YSYEKL, per germline. The CDR3 length is 16 residues. The CDR3 reads CASSQPPGHPNSPLHF. Written as DNA, the CDR3 is TGCGCCAGCAGCCAACCACCGGGACACCCGAATTCACCCCTCCACTTT.

The gene calls are TRBV11-3 and TRBJ2-3, with 7 bases aligning to TRBD1. The CDR3 has 17 residues. With 0 bases clipped from V and 0 bases from J, the junction kept 6 bases outside the gene matches. Germline V gene data show CDR1 as SGHNT and CDR2 as YENEEA. CDR3 DNA: TGTGCCAGCAGCTTAGATCTGGCCAGGGGGAGCACAGATACGCAGTATTTT. This sequence encodes CASSLDLARGSTDTQYF.

This clone was observed a single time. J is TRBJ2-5 and V is TRBV5-1; D is perhaps TRBD2 (5 bases). The CDR3 totals 13 residues. V dropped 4 bases and J dropped 2 bases, with 9 bases sitting between them. Germline CDR1 is SGHRS and CDR2 is YFSETQ. For the CDR3, the DNA is TGCGCCAGCAGCGCCAGCGGACAAGAGACCCAGTACTTC. This sequence encodes CASSASGQETQYF.

The J gene is TRBJ2-7, the V gene TRBV7-9; the D gene is possibly TRBD2 (6 bases). The V and J ends lost 4 bases and 0 bases respectively, with 16 bases between them. CDR3 size: 16 residues. The V gene's germline CDR1 is SEHNR and CDR2 FQNEAQ (reference sequence). CDR3 in amino acids: CASSWEDRSSSYEQYF. Written as DNA, the CDR3 is TGTGCCAGCAGCTGGGAGGACCGTTCGAGCTCCTACGAGCAGTACTTC.

The rearrangement joins TRBV2 to TRBJ2-1; TRBD1 matches 9 bases. The J segment lost 3 bases and the V segment lost 3 bases, leaving 15 bases of the junction unmatched. The CDR3 has 19 amino acids. The V gene's germline CDR1 is SNHLY and CDR2 FYNNEI. The CDR3 DNA reads TGTGCCAGCAGTGATCGGGACAGGGATGTAAGAAAGATCTACAATGAGCAGTTCTTC. Amino acids: CASSDRDRDVRKIYNEQFF. Variable domain in full (rest from reference TRBV2 and TRBJ2-1): EPEVTQTPSHQVTQMGQEVILRCVPISNHLYFYWYRQILGQKVEFLVSFYNNEISEKSEIFDDQFSVERPDGSNFTLKIRSTKLEDSAMYFCASSDRDRDVRKIYNEQFFGPGTRLTVL.

This clone showed up just once. The chain employs TRBV5-1 and TRBJ2-7; 14 nucleotides match TRBD2. In germline, CDR1 is SGHRS, CDR2 YFSETQ. The CDR3 spans 17 residues. Germline trimming cut 4 bases from V and 3 bases from J; bases unmatched to any gene: 9. CDR3 sequence reads: CASSPRTSGGLNYEQYF. CDR3 bases: TGCGCCAGCAGCCCCAGGACTAGCGGGGGGTTAAACTACGAGCAGTACTTC.